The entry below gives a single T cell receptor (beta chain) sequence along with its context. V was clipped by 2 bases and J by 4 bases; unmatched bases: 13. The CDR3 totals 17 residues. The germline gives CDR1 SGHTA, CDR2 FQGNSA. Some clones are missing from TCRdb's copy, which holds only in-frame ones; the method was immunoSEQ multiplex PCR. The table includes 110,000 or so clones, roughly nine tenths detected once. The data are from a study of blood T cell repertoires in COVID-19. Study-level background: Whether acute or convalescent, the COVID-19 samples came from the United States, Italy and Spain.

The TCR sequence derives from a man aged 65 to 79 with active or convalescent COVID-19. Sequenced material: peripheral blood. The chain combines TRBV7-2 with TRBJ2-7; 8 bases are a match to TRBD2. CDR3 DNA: TGTGCCAGCAGCTTAAGGCGCTCTGCGGGAGGAGGGTACGAGCAGTACTTC. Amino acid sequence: CASSLRRSAGGGYEQYF.